A selection of T cell receptor beta chains follows, all from one sample in a study of blood T cell repertoires in COVID-19. Only in-frame clones appear in the TCRdb table, and some are missing; sequencing was by immunoSEQ multiplex PCR. The top ten clones hold about 0.7% of a sample with about 260,000 clones, approximately 88% of them seen once. What was sequenced was peripheral blood. The receptor source for this set is a human donor in a cohort sampled during active COVID-19. The CDR3 runs from the conserved cysteine through the conserved F or W. Each record gives: CDR3 length, J gene, D gene, V gene, clone size, CDR3 DNA, CDR3 protein. A D gene is named only where the DNA matches it firmly. Clone size is stated in some rows and not others, as once, few, many or a class when expanded.

len: 16; j_gene: TRBJ1-3; d_gene: NA; v_gene: TRBV6-5; abundance: NA; CDR3nt: TGTGCCAGCAGTTACTCGAGGGCCACCAGTAGAAACACCATATATTTT; CDR3aa: CASSYSRATSRNTIYF
len: 13; j_gene: TRBJ1-1; d_gene: NA; v_gene: TRBV24-1; abundance: once; CDR3nt: TGTGCCAGAGAGGGACGGGGGGCTCGCAAGGCTTTCTTT; CDR3aa: CAREGRGARKAFF
len: 13; j_gene: TRBJ2-7; d_gene: NA; v_gene: TRBV5-1; abundance: NA; CDR3nt: TGCGCCAGCAGCTTGGCAGGGACACCCGAGCAGTACTTC; CDR3aa: CASSLAGTPEQYF
len: 12; j_gene: TRBJ1-2; d_gene: NA; v_gene: TRBV18; abundance: NA; CDR3nt: TGTGCCAGCTCATCCGACAGCAGTGGCTACACCTTC; CDR3aa: CASSSDSSGYTF
len: 14; j_gene: TRBJ1-4; d_gene: NA; v_gene: TRBV2; abundance: NA; CDR3nt: TGTGCCAGCCAAGGCAAAGGGGCAAATGAAAAACTGTTTTTT; CDR3aa: CASQGKGANEKLFF
len: 12; j_gene: TRBJ2-7; d_gene: NA; v_gene: TRBV5-4; abundance: NA; CDR3nt: TGTGCCAGCAGCCCCTCAGCCTACGAGCAGTACTTC; CDR3aa: CASSPSAYEQYF
len: 18; j_gene: TRBJ2-3; d_gene: TRBD2; v_gene: TRBV10-3; abundance: NA; CDR3nt: TGTGCCATCAGTGACAACCCCCCCGGGACTAGCCGCACAGATACGCAGTATTTT; CDR3aa: CAISDNPPGTSRTDTQYF
len: 15; j_gene: TRBJ2-3; d_gene: TRBD1; v_gene: TRBV5-7; abundance: NA; CDR3nt: TGTGCCAGCAACCACCCCAAGGGGGCACCAGATACGCAGTATTTT; CDR3aa: CASNHPKGAPDTQYF
len: 15; j_gene: TRBJ1-5; d_gene: TRBD1; v_gene: TRBV7-8; abundance: NA; CDR3nt: TGTGCCAGCAGTTTGGGGACAGGCGGGCCTCAGCCCCAGCATTTT; CDR3aa: CASSLGTGGPQPQHF
len: 17; j_gene: TRBJ2-2; d_gene: NA; v_gene: TRBV5-6; abundance: NA; CDR3nt: TGTGCCAGCAGCTTGGCGGGGTCGGGCAGTCTCACCGGGGAGCTGTTTTTT; CDR3aa: CASSLAGSGSLTGELFF
len: 17; j_gene: TRBJ2-7; d_gene: TRBD2; v_gene: TRBV4-1; abundance: NA; CDR3nt: TGCGCCAGCAGCCAAGATGGGCGGCGGGGGGCTACCTACGAGCAGTACTTC; CDR3aa: CASSQDGRRGATYEQYF
len: 15; j_gene: TRBJ1-5; d_gene: TRBD1; v_gene: TRBV2; abundance: NA; CDR3nt: TGTGCCAGCAGCTCGGGACAGGGGGCAAGTCAGCCCCAGCATTTT; CDR3aa: CASSSGQGASQPQHF
len: 16; j_gene: TRBJ1-1; d_gene: NA; v_gene: TRBV7-2; abundance: NA; CDR3nt: TGTGCCAGCAGCTTATTTCGGGGGAGGACGAACACTGAAGCTTTCTTT; CDR3aa: CASSLFRGRTNTEAFF
len: 15; j_gene: TRBJ1-1; d_gene: NA; v_gene: TRBV28; abundance: NA; CDR3nt: TGTGCCAGCAGCCCTCCTGCTGGCATGAACACTGAAGCTTTCTTT; CDR3aa: CASSPPAGMNTEAFF
len: 16; j_gene: TRBJ2-2; d_gene: TRBD1; v_gene: TRBV5-1; abundance: NA; CDR3nt: TGCGCCAGCAGCTTTGACAGGGTTCCGAACACCGGGGAGCTGTTTTTT; CDR3aa: CASSFDRVPNTGELFF
len: 13; j_gene: TRBJ2-7; d_gene: NA; v_gene: TRBV27; abundance: NA; CDR3nt: TGTGCCAGCAGTTCCGGGGTCCCCTACGAGCAGTACTTC; CDR3aa: CASSSGVPYEQYF